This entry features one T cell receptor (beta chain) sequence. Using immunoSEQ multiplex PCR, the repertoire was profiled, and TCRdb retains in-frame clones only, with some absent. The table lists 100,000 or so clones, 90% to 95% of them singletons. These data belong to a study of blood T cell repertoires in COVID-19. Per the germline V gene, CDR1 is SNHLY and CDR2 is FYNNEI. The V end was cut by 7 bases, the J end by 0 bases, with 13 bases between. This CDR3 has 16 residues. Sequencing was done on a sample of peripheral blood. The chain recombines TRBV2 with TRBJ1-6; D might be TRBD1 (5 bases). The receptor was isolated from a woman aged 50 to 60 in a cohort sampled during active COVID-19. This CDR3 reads CASTGRGGSYNSPLHF. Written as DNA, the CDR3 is TGTGCCAGCACCGGCCGGGGGGGCTCCTATAATTCACCCCTCCACTTT.